A selection of T cell receptor beta chains follows, all from one sample in a study of blood T cell repertoires in COVID-19. Using immunoSEQ multiplex PCR, the repertoire was profiled, and TCRdb retains in-frame clones only, with some absent. In the table there are fewer than 250,000 clones, roughly 84% of which are singletons. The sample comprised peripheral blood. These receptors were taken from a human donor in a cohort sampled during active COVID-19. Both conserved end residues are part of each CDR3. D genes are given only for firm matches. Clone size appears in some rows only: once, few, many, or a class for an expanded clone.

>TRBV9|TRBD2|TRBJ2-3|.
TGTGCCAGCAGCGTAGTAAGAGTAGCGGGAGGTTACGATACGCAGTATTTT
CASSVVRVAGGYDTQYF
>TRBV6-1|.|TRBJ1-1|once
TGTGCCAGCACTGAAACTCTGCGGACTGAAGCTTTCTTT
CASTETLRTEAFF
>TRBV7-2|TRBD1|TRBJ2-1|few
TGTGCCAGCAGCTTATTTTGGGACAGGGTTTTAGAGTACAATGAGCAGTTCTTC
CASSLFWDRVLEYNEQFF
>TRBV11-2|TRBD1|TRBJ1-1|.
TGTGCCAGCTCCTCGGGACAGCTGTTTGATACTGAAGCTTTCTTT
CASSSGQLFDTEAFF
>TRBV6-1|.|TRBJ1-2|few
TGTGCCAGCAGTGAAGTTCCGGTCTATGGCTACACCTTC
CASSEVPVYGYTF
>TRBV5-1|.|TRBJ2-5|.
TGCGCCAGCAGCTTGGGGGGCCCAATGGGATTAGAGACCCAGTACTTC
CASSLGGPMGLETQYF
>TRBV19|TRBD1|TRBJ1-1|.
TGTGCCAGCCAATTAGGGGGCTCTGTCAACACTGAAGCTTTCTTT
CASQLGGSVNTEAFF
>TRBV27|TRBD1|TRBJ2-2|few
TGTGCCAGCAGTTTATCGCGGGCAGGGGGTTTTGGCGGGGAGCTGTTTTTT
CASSLSRAGGFGGELFF
>TRBV5-1|TRBD1|TRBJ2-3|.
TGCGCCAGCAGCTTAGGACAGGCCCTCCCTTTGGAGTATTTT
CASSLGQALPLEYF
>TRBV6-5|TRBD1|TRBJ2-3|.
TGTGCCAGCAGTAACGGACAGGGAATGGGAGATACGCAGTATTTT
CASSNGQGMGDTQYF
>TRBV5-4|.|TRBJ2-7|.
TGTGCCAGCAGCTTGGATGGCGGAAGCTCCTACGAGCAGTACTTC
CASSLDGGSSYEQYF
>TRBV2|TRBD1|TRBJ2-5|few
TGTGCCAGCAACGGGGACAGGGCGATCCAAGAGACCCAGTACTTC
CASNGDRAIQETQYF
>TRBV2|.|TRBJ2-1|.
TGTGCCAGCACGGAAACGGCGGGAAGCTCCTACAATGAGCAGTTCTTC
CASTETAGSSYNEQFF
>TRBV28|TRBD1|TRBJ2-6|.
TGTGCCAGCAGTTTCCCAGCCCGGGACAGAACTAACTCTGGGGCCAACGTCCTGACTTTC
CASSFPARDRTNSGANVLTF
>TRBV3-1/TRBV3-2|.|TRBJ2-5|.
TGTGCCAGCAGCCAAAGGGGGGGACTGCCCGGAGGCCAGTACTTC
CASSQRGGLPGGQYF
>TRBV27|.|TRBJ1-5|.
TGTGCCAGCAGTAAGAGACTCGAAAGGGGCCACAATCAGCCCCAGCATTTT
CASSKRLERGHNQPQHF
>TRBV5-1|TRBD1|TRBJ1-2|.
TGCGCCAGCAGCTTGGGACAGGGTGGTGGCTACACCTTC
CASSLGQGGGYTF
>TRBV18|TRBD2|TRBJ2-7|.
TGTGCCAGCTCACCTTCTCTAGCGGGAGGGTACGAGCAGTACTTC
CASSPSLAGGYEQYF
>TRBV18|.|TRBJ2-1|.
TGTGCCAGCTTTCTAACTTACAGCTCCTACAATGAGCAGTTCTTC
CASFLTYSSYNEQFF
>TRBV5-6|.|TRBJ1-1|.
TGTGCCAGCAACGGAGGAGGCGCTGAAGCTTTCTTT
CASNGGGAEAFF
>TRBV10-2|.|TRBJ1-2|.
TGCGCCAGCGCAGGGGCTAACTATGGCTACACCTTC
CASAGANYGYTF
>TRBV19|.|TRBJ2-7|few
TGTGCCAGTAAGCCGCAGCACAGCTCCTACGAGCAGTACTTC
CASKPQHSSYEQYF
>TRBV24-1|.|TRBJ1-1|.
TGTGCCACCAGTGATGCCGGTACGGGAGGATACACTGAAGCTTTCTTT
CATSDAGTGGYTEAFF
>TRBV5-6|TRBD1|TRBJ2-3|.
TGTGCCAGCAGCTTCGGAGGGACAGGCCGAGATACGCAGTATTTT
CASSFGGTGRDTQYF
>TRBV19|.|TRBJ1-1|.
TGTGCCAGTAGCGATCGGTTAGCAGCTTTCTTT
CASSDRLAAFF
>TRBV2|TRBD1|TRBJ2-3|.
TGTGCCAGCAGTCCGGGACAGGCGGTCGGGGATACGCAGTATTTT
CASSPGQAVGDTQYF
>TRBV30|.|TRBJ1-1|once
TGTGCCTGGACAGGGGCCGAAGCTTTCTTT
CAWTGAEAFF
>TRBV19|.|TRBJ1-6|.
TGTGCCAGTAGTGGGCAAATCTCCTCACCCCTCCACTTT
CASSGQISSPLHF
>TRBV27|.|TRBJ1-2|few
TGTGCCAGCAGTTTAGACCCGGGTTATGGCTACACCTTC
CASSLDPGYGYTF
>TRBV3-1/TRBV3-2|TRBD1|TRBJ1-5|once
TGTGCCAGCAGCTACACAGGGGATCAGCCCCAGCATTTT
CASSYTGDQPQHF
>TRBV20-1|.|TRBJ1-1|once
TGCAGTGCAAAACCAGGGGTGGGCGCTTTCTTT
CSAKPGVGAFF
>TRBV24-1|.|TRBJ1-2|.
TGTGCCACCAGTGACGCAGGGAACTATGGCTACACCTTC
CATSDAGNYGYTF
>TRBV19|.|TRBJ1-5|.
TGTGCCAGTCTCGGGGGGTTCGGTAGCAATCAGCCCCAGCATTTT
CASLGGFGSNQPQHF
>TRBV6-2/TRBV6-3|.|TRBJ2-1|many
TGTGCCAGCAGTTTACTGGGGGCCCGATTTCCTTTCTACAATGAGCAGTTCTTC
CASSLLGARFPFYNEQFF
>TRBV7-9|TRBD1|TRBJ2-1|.
TGTGCCAGCAGCCCCCCCGACAGGGGGTACAATGAGCAGTTCTTC
CASSPPDRGYNEQFF
>TRBV5-1|TRBD1|TRBJ1-1|.
TGCGCCAGCAGCGCAACAGGGGGTCCCACTGAAGCTTTCTTT
CASSATGGPTEAFF
>TRBV19|.|TRBJ2-3|.
TGTGCCAGTAGTATAAGACTAGACACAGATACGCAGTATTTT
CASSIRLDTDTQYF
>TRBV19|TRBD1|TRBJ1-1|.
TGTGCCAGTAGTAGGGACAGGGGGCATACTGAAGCTTTCTTT
CASSRDRGHTEAFF
>TRBV5-4|TRBD1|TRBJ1-2|.
TGTGCCAGCAGCTTGGTTCCCTCGGGACAGAGAAACTATGGCTACACCTTC
CASSLVPSGQRNYGYTF
>TRBV15|.|TRBJ1-2|.
TGTGCCACTAAGTTCTCAGGGGCGGACTATGGCTACACCTTC
CATKFSGADYGYTF
>TRBV7-2|.|TRBJ1-6|.
TGTGCCAGCAGTCAGGACTACGATTCACCCCTCCACTTT
CASSQDYDSPLHF
>TRBV27|TRBD2|TRBJ2-1|.
TGTGCCAGCAGGCCTAGCGGGTCGAATGAGCAGTTCTTC
CASRPSGSNEQFF
>TRBV10-2|TRBD1|TRBJ1-2|few
TGCGCCAGCAGTGTTGACAGGGGGCTCGATGGCTACACCTTC
CASSVDRGLDGYTF
>TRBV10-3|.|TRBJ2-2|.
TGTGCCATCAGCCGGGGGACGAACACCGGGGAGCTGTTTTTT
CAISRGTNTGELFF
>TRBV2|TRBD1|TRBJ1-2|.
TGTGCCAGCAGGAAAGGGACAGCCCAAGCCCTGAAGGGCTACACCTTC
CASRKGTAQALKGYTF
>TRBV15|.|TRBJ2-3|.
TGTGCCACCAAGCGGACGGACCAATTCACAGATACGCAGTATTTT
CATKRTDQFTDTQYF
>TRBV5-6|.|TRBJ2-1|.
TGTGCCAGCAGCCGGGTGGCGGCTGAGCAGTTCTTC
CASSRVAAEQFF
>TRBV5-1|TRBD2|TRBJ2-5|.
TGCGCCAGCAGCTTGAGGCTAGCGGGAGAGGGGACCCAGTACTTC
CASSLRLAGEGTQYF
>TRBV7-9|.|TRBJ2-5|.
TGTGCCGGAGCCTGGACTCAAGAGACCCAGTACTTC
CAGAWTQETQYF
>TRBV19|TRBD1|TRBJ2-5|once
TGTGCCAGTAGGGACAGGGTTCCCCAAGAGACCCAGTACTTC
CASRDRVPQETQYF
>TRBV5-4|.|TRBJ2-3|.
TGTGCCAGCAGCTTGGACCAGCCGGGTACGCAGTATTTT
CASSLDQPGTQYF
>TRBV7-8|.|TRBJ2-3|.
TGTGCCAGCAGCTTCAGACCGACTGATACGCAGTATTTT
CASSFRPTDTQYF
>TRBV4-2|.|TRBJ1-4|.
TGTGCCAGCAGCCCCCTTGGGGGAGGGGAAAATGAAAAACTGTTTTTT
CASSPLGGGENEKLFF
>TRBV29-1|.|TRBJ1-1|.
TGCAGCATTCTAACTCCCGCTCGGGGGTTTGACGGTGAAGCTTTCTTT
CSILTPARGFDGEAFF
>TRBV11-2|TRBD2|TRBJ2-1|.
TGTGCCAGCAGCTCCCGACTAGCGGGGGGTGGTTTCAATGAGCAGTTCTTC
CASSSRLAGGGFNEQFF